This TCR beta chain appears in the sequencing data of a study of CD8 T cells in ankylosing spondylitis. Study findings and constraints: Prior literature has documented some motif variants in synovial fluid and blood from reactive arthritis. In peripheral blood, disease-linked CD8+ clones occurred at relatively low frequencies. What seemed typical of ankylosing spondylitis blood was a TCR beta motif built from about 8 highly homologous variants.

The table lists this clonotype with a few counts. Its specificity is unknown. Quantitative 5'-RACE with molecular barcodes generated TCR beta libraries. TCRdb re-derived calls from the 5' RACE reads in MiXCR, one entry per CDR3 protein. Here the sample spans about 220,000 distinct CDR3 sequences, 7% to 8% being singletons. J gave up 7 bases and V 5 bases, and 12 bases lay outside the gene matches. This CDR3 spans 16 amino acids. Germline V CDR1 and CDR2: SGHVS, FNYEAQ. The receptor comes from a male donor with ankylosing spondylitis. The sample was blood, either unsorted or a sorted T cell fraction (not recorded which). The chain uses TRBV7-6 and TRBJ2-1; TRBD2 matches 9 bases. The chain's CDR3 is CASSHRDSGSLNEQFF. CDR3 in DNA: TGTGCCAGCAGCCATCGGGATAGCGGGAGTTTGAATGAGCAGTTCTTC.